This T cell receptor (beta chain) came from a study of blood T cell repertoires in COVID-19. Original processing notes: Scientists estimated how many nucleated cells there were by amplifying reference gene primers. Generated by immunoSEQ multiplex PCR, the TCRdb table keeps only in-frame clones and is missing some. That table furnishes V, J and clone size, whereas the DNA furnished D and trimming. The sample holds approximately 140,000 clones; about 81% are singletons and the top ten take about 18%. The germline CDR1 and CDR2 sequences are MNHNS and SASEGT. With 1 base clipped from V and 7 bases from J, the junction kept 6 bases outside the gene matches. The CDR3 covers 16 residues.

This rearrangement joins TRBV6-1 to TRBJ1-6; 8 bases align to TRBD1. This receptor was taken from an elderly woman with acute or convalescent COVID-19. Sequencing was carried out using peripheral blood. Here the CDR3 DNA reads TGTGCCAGCAGTGAAGGGACAGGGAACGTCAATTCACCCCTCCACTTT. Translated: CASSEGTGNVNSPLHF.